This TCR beta chain was captured in a study of blood T cell repertoires in COVID-19. Background on the study: Donors in the United States, Italy and Spain gave samples during acute or convalescent COVID-19. Sample material is recorded as cDNA or gDNA derived from T cells, B-cell-depleted T cells, or PBMCs.

Original data processing: Nucleated cell number was recorded as an estimate derived from reference gene primer amplification. The method was immunoSEQ multiplex PCR; TCRdb's version includes in-frame clones alone and lacks a portion of them. Clone size and V and J calls were adopted from that table, with D and trimming inferred from the DNA. The repertoire holds 100,000 to 150,000 clones, with more than 75% as singletons. Trimming at V came to 1 base and at J to 1 base, leaving 4 bases not matched to a gene. CDR3 length: 16 residues. Germline V lookup: CDR1 SEHNR, CDR2 FQNEAQ (reference sequence). This clone came up a few times.

This chain joins TRBV7-9 and TRBJ2-1; 7 bases agree with TRBD2. The sample was peripheral blood. This TCR came from a man in his 60s with acute or convalescent COVID-19. Written as DNA, the CDR3 is TGTGCCAGCAGCTTAGGGCTCGGGGGGTCCTACAATGAGCAGTTCTTC. Translated: CASSLGLGGSYNEQFF.